This is a list of T cell receptor beta chains from one sample in a study of identical twins. TCRdb reprocessed the 5' RACE reads via MiXCR and lists one record per CDR3 protein. The table has 200,000 to 250,000 distinct CDR3 sequences, roughly 7.5% seen once. These sequences were also reported in another study, on yellow fever vaccine responses in identical twins.

The specimen sequenced was CD8+ T cells sorted from blood. The source of these receptors is a woman aged 18-29 years in good health. Each CDR3 is given with its conserved first and last residue.

v_gene: TRBV7-9; j_gene: TRBJ2-3; CDR3aa: CASSLARQPYVDTQYF
v_gene: TRBV28; j_gene: TRBJ2-7; CDR3aa: CASSLINPGTGLRYEQYF
v_gene: TRBV29-1; j_gene: TRBJ2-1; CDR3aa: CSVDRMGPSGQEQFF
v_gene: TRBV15; j_gene: TRBJ2-7; CDR3aa: CATSRDLQASYVPSYEQYF
v_gene: TRBV28; j_gene: TRBJ2-1; CDR3aa: CASSLGTSGPYSEQFF
v_gene: TRBV12-3/TRBV12-4; j_gene: TRBJ2-1; CDR3aa: CASSLVPHEQFF
v_gene: TRBV15; j_gene: TRBJ1-1; CDR3aa: CATSSPGGSPGQGLNTEAFF
v_gene: TRBV24-1; j_gene: TRBJ2-1; CDR3aa: CATSDGTGGMDEQFF
v_gene: TRBV7-8; j_gene: TRBJ2-2; CDR3aa: CASSPSGLLNTGELFF
v_gene: TRBV10-2; j_gene: TRBJ1-1; CDR3aa: CASTETGEGTEAFF